This TCR beta chain is drawn from a study of T cell responses to AZD1222 COVID-19 vaccine. Study at large: Recipients boosted at about 4 weeks or about 12 weeks are pooled.

General study findings and limits: Vaccination with two AZD1222 doses was followed by a rise in Spike-specific TCR breadth and depth.

On this clone: The antigen is not known.

Assay: immunoSEQ multiplex PCR; the TCRdb copy retains only in-frame clones and omits some. The repertoire includes approximately 140,000 clones, about 93% of them detected once, and under 2% sits in the top ten. The sequences come from peripheral blood, collected on day 0 of AZD1222 vaccination. The origin of this receptor is an adult in good health.

CDR3 loop: CASSPQEGGTYEQYF. CDR3 DNA sequence: TGTGCCAGCAGCCCTCAGGAGGGCGGTACATACGAGCAGTACTTC. This chain links TRBV7-6 with TRBJ2-7; maybe TRBD2 (6 bases). The V end lost 5 bases, the J end lost 4 bases, and 18 bases lay between the germline ends. Germline-derived CDR1 and CDR2 are SGHVS and FNYEAQ. This CDR3 spans 15 amino acids.